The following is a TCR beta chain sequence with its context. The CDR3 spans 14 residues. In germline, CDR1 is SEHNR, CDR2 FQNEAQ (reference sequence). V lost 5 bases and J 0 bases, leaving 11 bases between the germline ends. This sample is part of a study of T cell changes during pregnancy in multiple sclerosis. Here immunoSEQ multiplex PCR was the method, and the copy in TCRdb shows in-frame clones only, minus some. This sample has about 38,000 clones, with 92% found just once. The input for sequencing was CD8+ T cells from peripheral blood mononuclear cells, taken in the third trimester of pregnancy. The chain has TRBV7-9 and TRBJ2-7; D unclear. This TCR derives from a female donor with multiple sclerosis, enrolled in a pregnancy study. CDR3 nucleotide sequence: TGTGCCAGCAGCCACCCCTACTACTCCTACGAGCAGTACTTC. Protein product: CASSHPYYSYEQYF.